Sequencing of this T cell receptor (beta chain) was carried out in a study of cytomegalovirus exposure and HLA in healthy donors. V gave up 7 bases and J gave up 1 base; unmatched junction bases: 6. The CDR3 totals 14 residues. CDR1 is SQVTM and CDR2 is ANQGSEA in the germline V gene. Assay: immunoSEQ multiplex PCR; the TCRdb copy retains only in-frame clones and omits some. The sample shows some 98,000 clones, roughly 90% of them seen only once. Separate from the approximately 670-subject first cohort, the roughly 130-subject validation cohort was the one that the donors belonged to. Findings of the study overall: TCR sequences were mostly rare, though some public TCRs occurred in many donors. The TCR clusters that emerged in the first cohort tended, a later analysis found, to co-occur in the 120 or so validation repertoires.

As regards this clone: The antigen remains undetermined.

The material sequenced was PBMCs. The chain recombines TRBV29-1 with TRBJ2-2, with 7 bases that match TRBD1. The clonotype originates from a man aged 18 to 29 in good health and CMV-seropositive. CDR3 sequence (DNA): TGCAGCGCCGACTCAGGGGGGAACACCGGGGAGCTGTTTTTT. The encoded protein is CSADSGGNTGELFF.